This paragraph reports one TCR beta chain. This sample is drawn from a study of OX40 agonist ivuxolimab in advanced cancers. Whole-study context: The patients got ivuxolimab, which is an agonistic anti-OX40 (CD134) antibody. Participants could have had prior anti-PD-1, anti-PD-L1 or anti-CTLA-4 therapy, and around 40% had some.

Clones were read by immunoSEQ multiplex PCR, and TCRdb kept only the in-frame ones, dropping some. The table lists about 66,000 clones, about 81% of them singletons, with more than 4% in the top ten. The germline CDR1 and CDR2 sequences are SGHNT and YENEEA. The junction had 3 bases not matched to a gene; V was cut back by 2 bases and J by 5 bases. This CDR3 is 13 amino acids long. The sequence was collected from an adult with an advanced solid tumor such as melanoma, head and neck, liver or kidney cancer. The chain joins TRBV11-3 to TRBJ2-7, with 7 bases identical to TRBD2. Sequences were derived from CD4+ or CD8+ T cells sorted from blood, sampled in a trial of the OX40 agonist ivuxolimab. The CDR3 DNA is TGTGCCAGCAGCTTACATCGGGGGGACGAGCAGTACTTC. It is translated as CASSLHRGDEQYF. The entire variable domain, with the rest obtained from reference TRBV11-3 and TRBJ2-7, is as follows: EAGVVQSPRYKIIEKKQPVAFWCNPISGHNTLYWYLQNLGQGPELLIRYENEEAVDDSQLPKDRFSAERLKGVDSTLKIQPAELGDSAVYLCASSLHRGDEQYFGPGTRLTVT.